What follows describes a single T cell receptor beta chain. Its matching antigen is unknown. The sample comes from a study of cytomegalovirus exposure and HLA in healthy donors. Study outcomes and limitations: Per published accounts, TCR beta sequences correctly predicted the HLA-A and HLA-B alleles of most subjects. The productive fraction for most TCR beta V segments was about 90% or about 30% in an earlier analysis.

The PCR employed 60 Vbeta primers together with 13 Jbeta primers. Sequencing used immunoSEQ multiplex PCR; TCRdb keeps in-frame clones, though not all of them. The sample has 100,000 to 150,000 clones; roughly 8.3% are singletons. The V and J ends lost 4 bases and 5 bases respectively, with 11 bases between them. The length of the CDR3 is 13 residues. CDR1 MNHEY and CDR2 SVGAGI come from the germline V gene. The gene calls are TRBV6-5 and TRBJ1-1, with a tentative D call TRBD1 (5 bases). The specimen was PBMCs. The sequence was collected from a middle-aged man in good health and CMV-seronegative. DNA for the CDR3: TGTGCCAGCAGTTCGGGGGGTTTTACTGAAGCTTTCTTT. As protein: CASSSGGFTEAFF.